This passage covers 7 T cell receptor beta chains from one sample sequenced in a study of cytomegalovirus exposure and HLA in healthy donors. It was with 60 Vbeta and 13 Jbeta primers that the PCR ran. Some clones are missing from TCRdb's copy, which holds only in-frame ones; the method was immunoSEQ multiplex PCR. The top ten clones hold 2.5% of a sample with around 55,000 clones, roughly 77% of them seen once. Material for sequencing was PBMCs. The source is a female donor in good health and CMV-seronegative.

V gene TRBV5-1 combines with J gene TRBJ2-5, with D possibly matching TRBD1 (6 bases). V was pared by 3 bases and J by 2 bases, with 11 bases between. The V gene's germline CDR1 is SGHRS and CDR2 YFSETQ. This CDR3 comprises 14 residues. The CDR3 loop is CASSYSGTQETQYF. The CDR3 region has the DNA TGCGCCAGCAGCTACTCCGGGACACAAGAGACCCAGTACTTC.

V usage is TRBV28 and J usage is TRBJ2-7; D may be TRBD1 (6 bases). CDR3 length equals 13 residues. Germline CDR1 and CDR2: MDHEN and SYDVKM. Trimming cost V 6 bases and J 4 bases, with 13 bases left between them. CDR3 nucleotides: TGTGCCAGCAGCCGCGCCAGGGGTTACGAGCAGTACTTC. It specifies CASSRARGYEQYF.

This sequence joins TRBV7-2 and TRBJ1-1; TRBD1 matches at 8 bases. The germline CDR1 and CDR2 sequences are SGHTA and FQGNSA. V trimming: 3 bases; J trimming: 4 bases; junction bases outside the gene matches: 4. The CDR3 runs to 14 residues. The CDR3 DNA follows: TGTGCCAGCAGCTTCGGCACAGGGGGCACTGAAGCTTTCTTT. It is translated as CASSFGTGGTEAFF.

This clone was seen a handful of times. The chain couples TRBV25-1 to TRBJ2-6, with D tentatively TRBD1 (6 bases). Looked up from germline, CDR1 is MGHDK and CDR2 is SYGVNS. This CDR3 has 17 residues. Deletions cut 1 base from V and 4 bases from J, with 14 bases between. CDR3 bases: TGTGCCAGCAGTGAATGGAATCAGGGGCCCGGGGCCAACGTCCTGACTTTC. It is translated as CASSEWNQGPGANVLTF. Variable domain in full (rest from reference TRBV25-1 and TRBJ2-6): EADIYQTPRYLVIGTGKKITLECSQTMGHDKMYWYQQDPGMELHLIHYSYGVNSTEKGDLSSESTVSRIRTEHFPLTLESARPSHTSQYLCASSEWNQGPGANVLTFGAGSRLTVL.

V gene TRBV27 combines with J gene TRBJ2-1; 9 bases fit TRBD2. Per germline, CDR1 MNHEY and CDR2 SMNVEV (reference sequence). CDR3 length: 14 amino acids. V shed 6 bases and J 7 bases; nucleotides not matched to a gene: 7. Here the CDR3 reads CASRTGLAGNEQFF. Written as DNA, the CDR3 is TGTGCCAGCAGGACGGGACTAGCTGGTAATGAGCAGTTCTTC.

This clone was seen a handful of times. The J gene is TRBJ1-5, the V gene TRBV28; a possible D gene is TRBD1 (5 bases). Germline CDR1 MDHEN, CDR2 SYDVKM. The CDR3 length is 18 residues. The V gene lost 0 bases and the J gene lost 1 base, with 16 bases spanning the gap. CDR3 DNA sequence: TGTGCCAGCAGTTTATGGGGGTTCGGGGGGTCAAGCAATCAGCCCCAGCATTTT. Protein product: CASSLWGFGGSSNQPQHF.

This chain uses TRBV20-1 with TRBJ1-3; D is unresolved. The CDR3 sequence is 11 residues long. V gave up 4 bases and J gave up 3 bases, with 4 bases separating them. Germline assignment: CDR1 DFQATT and CDR2 SNEGSKA (reference sequence). The CDR3 sequence: CSATLGNTIYF. For the CDR3, the DNA is TGCAGTGCTACTCTTGGAAACACCATATATTTT.